A single sample is the source of the 14 T cell receptor beta chains below, sequenced in a study of metastatic and nonmetastatic thyroid tumors. TCRdb reanalyzed the PCR reads via MiXCR. Among some 55,000 clones, 20% were seen once, and the ten largest hold roughly 3.7%. Patients underwent thyroid surgery, and none had received any treatment before it. The sequenced sample consisted of blood. The receptor source for this set is a female donor with papillary thyroid cancer or a benign thyroid nodule (not recorded which). Some clones in this sample may be carry-over from other donors' samples.

This clone was detected many times. The V gene is TRBV4-2, the J gene TRBJ2-1; D might be TRBD1 (5 bases). CDR1 is LGHNA and CDR2 is YNFKEQ in the germline V gene. CDR3 size: 13 residues. The V gene lost 3 bases and the J gene lost 9 bases, with 12 bases spanning the gap. The chain's CDR3 is CASSQRQWIEQFF. The CDR3 region has the DNA TGTGCCAGCAGCCAGCGACAGTGGATTGAGCAGTTCTTC.

The CDR3 DNA reads TGCGCCAGCAGTGAAGGAGGGTTCGGGGAGCTGTTTTTT. Protein sequence: CASSEGGFGELFF. The chain joins TRBV10-1 to TRBJ2-2; a weak D match, TRBD2 (6 bases). The length of the CDR3 is 13 residues. Germline V gives CDR1 WNHNN, CDR2 SYGVQD (reference sequence). Trimming removed 3 bases from V and 7 bases from J, with 9 bases in between.

The chain uses TRBV20-1 and TRBJ1-1; 7 bases match TRBD1. Germline CDR1 reads DFQATT; CDR2 reads SNEGSKA (reference sequence). V was pared by 7 bases and J by 1 base, with 9 bases of the junction left unmatched. CDR3 length equals 14 residues. In DNA form, the CDR3 reads TGCAGTGGACGATCGGGACAGACGAACACTGAAGCTTTCTTT. It translates to CSGRSGQTNTEAFF.

About this clone itself: At one of its ends the junction is not consistent with the germline gene, which may arise from a read error. The chain carries TRBV9 and TRBJ2-4, with a weak D call TRBD2 (5 bases). The CDR3 loop spans 17 amino acids. Germline V gives CDR1 SGDLS, CDR2 YYNGEE. CDR3 sequence: CAISGGLLLGAKNIQYF. CDR3 DNA sequence: TGTGCCATCAGCGGAGGCCTGTTATTGGGAGCCAAAAACATTCAGTACTTC.

This clone showed up many times. This chain's CDR3 is CASSLQRTGEETQYF. Written as DNA, the CDR3 is TGTGCCAGCAGTTTACAGCGGACTGGTGAAGAGACCCAGTACTTC. The V gene is TRBV12-3 or TRBV12-4, the J gene TRBJ2-5, with a possible D match to TRBD2 (5 bases). V was clipped by 2 bases and J by 3 bases, with 13 bases between them. This CDR3 has 15 residues.

In this sample, this clone turned up many times. The rearrangement links TRBV19 to TRBJ2-1; TRBD1 aligns across 12 bases. CDR1 is LNHDA, CDR2 SQIVND, per germline (reference sequence). V was pared by 4 bases and J by 7 bases, with 8 bases of the junction left unmatched. The CDR3 spans 16 residues. The CDR3 region is CASSTRRDRGRNEQFF. CDR3 nucleotide sequence: TGTGCCAGTAGTACCAGGAGGGACAGGGGGCGAAATGAGCAGTTCTTC.

This clone was seen repeatedly, ten times or more. The rearrangement links TRBV6-5 to TRBJ2-3; 10 positions match TRBD2. Looked up from germline, CDR1 is MNHEY and CDR2 is SVGAGI. V dropped 5 bases and J dropped 3; count of bases not matched to a gene: 11. This CDR3 is 17 amino acids long. The DNA of the CDR3 is TGTGCCAGCAGTCCCCGAGAGATAGCGGGAGGTACAGATACGCAGTATTTT. The encoded protein is CASSPREIAGGTDTQYF.

The V call is TRBV11-2, the J call TRBJ2-1, with D unclear. The V end lost 2 bases, the J end lost 5 bases, and 13 bases lay between the germline ends. Germline CDR1 is SGHAT and CDR2 is FQNNGV. This CDR3 region has 15 residues. CDR3 residues: CASSLPSGWNNEQFF. DNA of the CDR3: TGTGCCAGCAGCTTACCTTCTGGATGGAACAATGAGCAGTTCTTC.

The gene calls are TRBV5-6 and TRBJ1-2; D ambiguous. The CDR3 spans 13 residues. In germline, CDR1 is SGHDT, CDR2 YYEEEE. Trimming took off 2 bases at V and 7 bases at J, with 12 bases between the two ends. The CDR3 here is CASSFQAVSGYTF. CDR3 nucleotide sequence: TGTGCCAGCAGCTTCCAGGCAGTCTCTGGCTACACCTTC.

This clone was picked up many times. Just one base apart from a much larger clone, this may be a read error. This chain uses TRBV19 with TRBJ2-7; tentative D call: TRBD2 (5 bases). Trimming took off 1 base at V and 0 bases at J, with 13 bases between the two ends. This CDR3 has 16 amino acids. Germline V gives CDR1 LNHDA, CDR2 SQIVND (reference sequence). CDR3 loop: CASSIGGSVLSYEQYF. The DNA for the CDR3 is TGTGCCAGTAGTATAGGAGGTAGCGTGCTCTCCTACGAGCAGTACTTC.

There are many counts of this clone. The chain recombines TRBV7-9 with TRBJ1-5; D is unresolved. With 8 bases removed from V and 1 base from J, the gap between germline ends came to 15 bases. Germline lookup yields CDR1 SEHNR and CDR2 FQNEAQ (reference sequence). The CDR3 spans 15 residues. For the CDR3, the DNA is TGTGCCAGCGCGCCTAAGTTCGGAAGCAATCAGCCCCAGCATTTT. This codes for CASAPKFGSNQPQHF.

As regards this clone: One end of the junction is discordant with germline, which a read error may explain. This chain connects TRBV5-1 to TRBJ2-1; 7 nucleotides agree with TRBD2. The CDR3 is made up of 16 amino acids. From germline, CDR1 is SGHRS and CDR2 YFSETQ. The CDR3 loop is CGSSPPWGGVSNEQFF. The DNA for the CDR3 is TGCGGCAGCAGCCCCCCATGGGGAGGGGTCTCCAATGAGCAGTTCTTC. Filled out from reference TRBV5-1 and TRBJ2-1, the complete variable domain reads KAGVTQTPRYLIKTRGQQVTLSCSPISGHRSVSWYQQTPGQGLQFLFEYFSETQRNKGNFPGRFSGRQFSNSRSEMNVSTLELGDSALYLCGSSPPWGGVSNEQFFGPGTRLTVL.

This clone was observed at least ten times. The rearrangement uses TRBV28 and TRBJ1-4; unclear D gene. The V gene's germline CDR1 is MDHEN and CDR2 SYDVKM. The CDR3 totals 14 residues. V shed 2 bases and J shed 8 bases, with 12 bases lying between them. CDR3: CASSLPSRPEKLFF. In DNA, the CDR3 is TGTGCCAGCAGTTTACCTAGCCGCCCGGAAAAACTGTTTTTT.

V is TRBV28 and J is TRBJ1-5; no firm D call. This CDR3 has 15 residues. Trimming took off 3 bases at V and 7 bases at J, with 16 bases between the two ends. CDR1 is MDHEN, CDR2 SYDVKM, per germline. The CDR3 reads CASSFGITVRQPQHF. Written as DNA, the CDR3 is TGTGCCAGCAGTTTTGGGATCACGGTCCGCCAGCCCCAGCATTTT.